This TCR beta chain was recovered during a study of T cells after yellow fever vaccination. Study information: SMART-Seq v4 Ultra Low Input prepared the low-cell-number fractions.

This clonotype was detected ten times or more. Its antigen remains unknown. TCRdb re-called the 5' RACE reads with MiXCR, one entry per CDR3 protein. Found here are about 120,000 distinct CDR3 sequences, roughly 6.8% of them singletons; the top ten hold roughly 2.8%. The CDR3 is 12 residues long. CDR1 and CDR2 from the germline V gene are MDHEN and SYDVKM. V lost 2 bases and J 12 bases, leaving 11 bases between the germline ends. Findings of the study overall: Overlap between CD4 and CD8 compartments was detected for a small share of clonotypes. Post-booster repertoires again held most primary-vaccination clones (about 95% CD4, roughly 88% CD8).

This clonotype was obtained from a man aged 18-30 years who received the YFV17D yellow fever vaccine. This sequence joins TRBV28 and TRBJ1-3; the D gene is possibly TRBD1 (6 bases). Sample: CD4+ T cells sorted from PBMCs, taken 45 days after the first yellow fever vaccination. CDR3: CASSLTHRVIYF. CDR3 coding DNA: TGTGCCAGCAGTTTAACCCACAGGGTCATATATTTT.